The 8 T cell receptor beta chains below were found in one sample sequenced in a study of shared clonotypes between healthy human individuals. Here immunoSEQ multiplex PCR was the method, and the copy in TCRdb shows in-frame clones only, minus some. The table has about 1 million clones, around 75% seen once. Input material: memory CD4+ T cells sorted from blood. Subset of the sample: CD45RA-negative fraction. The receptors derive from a young man in good health.

This chain links TRBV6-5 with TRBJ1-5, with a possible D match to TRBD1 (6 bases). V lost 0 bases, J lost 6 bases, and 9 bases lay in between. Per germline, CDR1 MNHEY and CDR2 SVGAGI. The CDR3 spans 14 residues. The CDR3 sequence is CASSYSDRSQPQHF. The CDR3 DNA reads as TGTGCCAGCAGTTACTCCGACAGGTCTCAGCCCCAGCATTTT.

This clone is labeled as medium-sized. The chain employs TRBV11-2 and TRBJ2-3; 12 nucleotides agree with TRBD2. CDR3 length equals 14 residues. Germline assignment: CDR1 SGHAT and CDR2 FQNNGV. V lost 5 bases to trimming and J lost 6 bases; unmatched junction nucleotides: 3. CDR3 sequence (DNA): TGTGCCAGCAGCGGACTAGCGGGGCGGGATACGCAGTATTTT. This sequence encodes CASSGLAGRDTQYF.

This clone has a single count. The DNA for the CDR3 is TGTGCCTGGAGCACAGGCAAGGCTGATGGCTACACCTTC. Translated: CAWSTGKADGYTF. V gene TRBV30 combines with J gene TRBJ1-2; possible D gene TRBD1, 5 bases. The CDR3 consists of 13 residues. Looked up from germline, CDR1 is GTSNPN and CDR2 is SVGIG (reference sequence). The V and J ends lost 3 bases and 6 bases respectively, with 14 bases between them.

This chain links TRBV19 with TRBJ1-2; the match to TRBD1 covers 11 bases. The V gene end was trimmed by 8 bases and the J gene end by 4 bases; junction bases not matched to a gene: 9. The CDR3 has 15 amino acids. Germline values: CDR1 LNHDA, CDR2 SQIVND (reference sequence). The CDR3 region is CASCPPGTGGYGYTF. CDR3 in DNA: TGTGCCAGTTGTCCACCCGGGACAGGGGGCTATGGCTACACCTTC.

The chain employs TRBV4-1 and TRBJ2-7; TRBD2 matches 7 bases. The J segment lost 0 bases and the V segment lost 0 bases, leaving 5 bases of the junction unmatched. The CDR3 is made up of 16 amino acids. The germline V gene has CDR1 MGHRA and CDR2 YSYEKL. Here the CDR3 reads CASSQEGEGFSYEQYF. The CDR3 nucleotides read TGCGCCAGCAGCCAAGAGGGGGAGGGGTTCTCCTACGAGCAGTACTTC.

The CDR3 reads CAWSVLAATYEQYF. CDR3 sequence (DNA): TGTGCCTGGAGTGTTTTGGCGGCGACATACGAGCAGTACTTC. The J gene is TRBJ2-7, the V gene TRBV30; no clear D. The germline V gene encodes CDR1 GTSNPN and CDR2 SVGIG (reference sequence). The CDR3 sequence is 14 residues long. Between the trimmed V and J ends, which lost 0 bases and 4 bases, there was a span of 13 bases.

The J gene is TRBJ2-1, the V gene TRBV19; 9 nucleotides align to TRBD2. Germline CDR1 and CDR2: LNHDA and SQIVND (reference sequence). The CDR3 runs to 15 residues. The ends lost 1 base at V and 8 bases at J; junction bases unmatched: 6. CDR3 amino acids: CASSIVGLALHEQFF. The CDR3 nucleotides read TGTGCCAGTAGTATAGTGGGACTAGCTCTCCATGAGCAGTTCTTC. Combining the CDR3 with reference TRBV19 and TRBJ2-1 gives the whole variable domain DGGITQSPKYLFRKEGQNVTLSCEQNLNHDAMYWYRQDPGQGLRLIYYSQIVNDFQKGDIAEGYSVSREKKESFPLTVTSAQKNPTAFYLCASSIVGLALHEQFFGPGTRLTVL.

This clone was seen more than once but under ten times. The chain recombines TRBV2 with TRBJ2-1, with TRBD2 matching over 9 bases. V was clipped by 4 bases and J by 15 bases; unmatched bases: 4. This CDR3 contains 11 residues. Germline CDR1 and CDR2: SNHLY and FYNNEI. The CDR3 is CASSVAGARFF. The CDR3 region has the DNA TGTGCCAGCAGTGTAGCGGGGGCAAGGTTCTTC.